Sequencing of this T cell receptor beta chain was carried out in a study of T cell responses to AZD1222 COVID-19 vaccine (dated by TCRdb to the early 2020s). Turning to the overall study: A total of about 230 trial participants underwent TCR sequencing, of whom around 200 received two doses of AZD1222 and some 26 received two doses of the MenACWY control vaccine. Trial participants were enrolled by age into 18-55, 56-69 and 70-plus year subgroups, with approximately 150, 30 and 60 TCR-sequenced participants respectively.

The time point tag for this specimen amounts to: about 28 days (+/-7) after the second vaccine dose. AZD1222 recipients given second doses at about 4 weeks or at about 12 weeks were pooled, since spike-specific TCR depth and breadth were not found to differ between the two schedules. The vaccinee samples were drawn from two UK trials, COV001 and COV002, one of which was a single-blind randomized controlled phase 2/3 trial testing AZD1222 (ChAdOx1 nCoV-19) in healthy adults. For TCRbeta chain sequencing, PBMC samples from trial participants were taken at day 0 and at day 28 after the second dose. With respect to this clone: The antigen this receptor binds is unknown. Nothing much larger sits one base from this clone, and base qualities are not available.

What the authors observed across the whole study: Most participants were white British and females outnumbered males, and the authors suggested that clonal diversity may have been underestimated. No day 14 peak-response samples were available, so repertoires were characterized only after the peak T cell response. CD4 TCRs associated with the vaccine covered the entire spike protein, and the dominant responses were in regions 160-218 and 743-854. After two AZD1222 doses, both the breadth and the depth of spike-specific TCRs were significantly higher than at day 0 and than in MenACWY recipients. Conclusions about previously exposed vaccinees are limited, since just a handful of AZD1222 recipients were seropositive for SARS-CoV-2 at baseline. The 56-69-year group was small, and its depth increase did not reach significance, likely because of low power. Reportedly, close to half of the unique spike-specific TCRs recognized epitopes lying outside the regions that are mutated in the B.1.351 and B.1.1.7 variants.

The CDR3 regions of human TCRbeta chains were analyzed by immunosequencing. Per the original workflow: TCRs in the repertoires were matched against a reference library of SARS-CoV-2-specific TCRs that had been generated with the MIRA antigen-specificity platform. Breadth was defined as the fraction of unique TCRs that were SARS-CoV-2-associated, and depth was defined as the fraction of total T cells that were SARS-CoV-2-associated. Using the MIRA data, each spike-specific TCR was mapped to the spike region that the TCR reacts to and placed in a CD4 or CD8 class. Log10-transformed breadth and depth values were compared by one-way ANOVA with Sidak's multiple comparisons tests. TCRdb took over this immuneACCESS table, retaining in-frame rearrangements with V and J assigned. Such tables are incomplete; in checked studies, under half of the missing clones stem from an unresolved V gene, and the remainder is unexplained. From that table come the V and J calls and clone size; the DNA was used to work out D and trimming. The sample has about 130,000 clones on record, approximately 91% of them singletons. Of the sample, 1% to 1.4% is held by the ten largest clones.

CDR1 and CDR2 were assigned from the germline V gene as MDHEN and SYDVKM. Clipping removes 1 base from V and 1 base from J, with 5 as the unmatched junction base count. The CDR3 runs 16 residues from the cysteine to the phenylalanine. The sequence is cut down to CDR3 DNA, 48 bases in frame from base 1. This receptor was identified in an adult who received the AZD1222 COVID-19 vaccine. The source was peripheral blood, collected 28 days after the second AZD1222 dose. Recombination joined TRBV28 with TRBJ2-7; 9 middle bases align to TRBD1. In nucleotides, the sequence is TGTGCCAGCAGTTTATCGTCGGGACAGGGTTCCTACGAGCAGTACTTC. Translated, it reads CASSLSSGQGSYEQYF. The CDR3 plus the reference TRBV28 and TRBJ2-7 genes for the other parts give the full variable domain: DVKVTQSSRYLVKRTGEKVFLECVQDMDHENMFWYRQDPGLGLRLIYFSYDVKMKEKGDIPEGYSVSREKKERFSLILESASTNQTSMYLCASSLSSGQGSYEQYFGPGTRLTVT.